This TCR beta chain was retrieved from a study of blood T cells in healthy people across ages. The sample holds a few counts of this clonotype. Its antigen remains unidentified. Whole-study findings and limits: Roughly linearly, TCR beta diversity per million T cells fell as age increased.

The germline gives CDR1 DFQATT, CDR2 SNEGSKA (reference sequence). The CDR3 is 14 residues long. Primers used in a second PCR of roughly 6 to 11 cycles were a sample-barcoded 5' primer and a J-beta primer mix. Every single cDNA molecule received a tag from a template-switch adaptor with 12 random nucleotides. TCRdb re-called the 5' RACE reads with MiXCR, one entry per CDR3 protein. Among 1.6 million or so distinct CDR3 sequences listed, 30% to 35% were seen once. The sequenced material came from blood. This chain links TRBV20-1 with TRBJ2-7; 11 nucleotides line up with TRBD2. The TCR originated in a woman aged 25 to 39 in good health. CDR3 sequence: CSSLAGGPSYEQYF. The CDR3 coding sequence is TGCAGCTCCTTAGCGGGGGGGCCTTCCTACGAGCAGTACTTC.